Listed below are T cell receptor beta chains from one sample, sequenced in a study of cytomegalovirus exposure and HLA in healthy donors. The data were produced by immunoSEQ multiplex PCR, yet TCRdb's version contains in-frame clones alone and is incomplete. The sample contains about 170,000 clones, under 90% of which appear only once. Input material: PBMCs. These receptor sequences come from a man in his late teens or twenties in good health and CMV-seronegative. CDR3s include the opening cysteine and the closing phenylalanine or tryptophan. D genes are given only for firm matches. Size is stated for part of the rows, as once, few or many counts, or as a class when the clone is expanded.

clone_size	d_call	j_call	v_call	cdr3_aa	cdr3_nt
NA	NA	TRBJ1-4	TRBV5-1	CASSPDNGEKLFF	TGCGCCAGCAGCCCGGACAATGGTGAAAAACTGTTTTTT
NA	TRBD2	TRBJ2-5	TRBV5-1	CASSSGSGPETQYF	TGCGCCAGCAGCAGCGGGAGCGGACCAGAGACCCAGTACTTC
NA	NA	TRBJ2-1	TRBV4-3	CASSDWPRRNEQFF	TGCGCCAGCAGCGACTGGCCTCGCCGCAATGAGCAGTTCTTC
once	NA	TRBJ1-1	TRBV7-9	CASRSGQLYEAFF	TGTGCCAGCAGGTCCGGACAGCTTTATGAAGCTTTCTTT
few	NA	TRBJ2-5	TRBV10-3	CAISGGDGDQETQYF	TGTGCCATCAGTGGGGGGGACGGAGACCAAGAGACCCAGTACTTC
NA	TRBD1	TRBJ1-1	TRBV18	CASSPDRGPGTEAFF	TGTGCCAGCTCTCCCGACAGGGGGCCTGGCACTGAAGCTTTCTTT
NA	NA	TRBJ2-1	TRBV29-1	CSPTVNNEQFF	TGCAGCCCAACAGTGAACAATGAGCAGTTCTTC
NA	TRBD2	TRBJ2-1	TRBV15	CATSRESSGRAYNEQFF	TGTGCCACCAGCAGAGAATCAAGCGGGAGGGCCTACAATGAGCAGTTCTTC
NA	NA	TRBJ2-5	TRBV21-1	CASSKLPQWVGYQETQYF	TGTGCCAGCAGCAAGTTGCCACAGTGGGTTGGGTACCAAGAGACCCAGTACTTC
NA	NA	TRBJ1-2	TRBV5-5	CASSFSGEIRSF	TGTGCCAGCAGCTTCTCCGGAGAGATCCGCTCATTC
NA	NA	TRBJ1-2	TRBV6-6	CASSYSPGSGYTF	TGTGCCAGCAGTTACTCGCCAGGATCTGGCTACACCTTC
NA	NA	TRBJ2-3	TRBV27	CASSLRQTTDTQYF	TGTGCCAGCAGTTTACGACAGACCACAGATACGCAGTATTTT
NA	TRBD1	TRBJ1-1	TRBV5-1	CASSVRTGNSIMNTEAFF	TGCGCCAGCAGTGTTAGGACAGGGAACTCAATTATGAACACTGAAGCTTTCTTT
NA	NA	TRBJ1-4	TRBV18	CASSRFEQGTNEKLFF	TGTGCCAGCTCACGTTTCGAACAGGGCACTAATGAAAAACTGTTTTTT
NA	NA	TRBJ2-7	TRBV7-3	CASSEWTAYEQYF	TGTGCCAGCAGCGAATGGACAGCCTACGAGCAGTACTTC
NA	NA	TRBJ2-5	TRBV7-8	CASSLYGGAQETQYF	TGTGCCAGCAGCTTATACGGCGGGGCACAAGAGACCCAGTACTTC
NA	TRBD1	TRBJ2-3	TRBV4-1	CASSQLGTGEDTQYF	TGCGCCAGCAGCCAACTAGGGACAGGGGAGGATACGCAGTATTTT
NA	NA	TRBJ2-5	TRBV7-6	CASVPGAEETQYF	TGTGCCAGCGTCCCAGGGGCGGAGGAGACCCAGTACTTC
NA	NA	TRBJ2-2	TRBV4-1	CASSQEQGTPTGELFF	TGCGCCAGCAGCCAGGAACAGGGGACTCCCACCGGGGAGCTGTTTTTT
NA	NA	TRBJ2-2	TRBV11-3	CASRDIYTGELFF	TGTGCCAGTCGGGACATCTACACCGGGGAGCTGTTTTTT
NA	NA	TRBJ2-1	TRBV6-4	CASSEPKSSSYNEQFF	TGTGCCAGCAGTGAACCGAAGTCGAGCTCCTACAATGAGCAGTTCTTC
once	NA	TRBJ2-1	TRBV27	CASQAFSSYNEQFF	TGTGCCAGCCAGGCGTTCAGCTCCTACAATGAGCAGTTCTTC
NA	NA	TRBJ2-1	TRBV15	CATSSTLYNEQFF	TGTGCCACCAGCAGTACGCTATACAATGAGCAGTTCTTC
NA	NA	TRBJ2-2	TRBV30	CAWGAGGTGELFF	TGTGCCTGGGGTGCGGGTGGGACCGGGGAGCTGTTTTTT
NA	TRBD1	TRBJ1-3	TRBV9	CASSVGQGGRNSGNTIYF	TGTGCCAGCAGCGTTGGGCAGGGGGGTCGTAACTCTGGAAACACCATATATTTT
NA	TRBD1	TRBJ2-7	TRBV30	CAWRGPGQGPYEQYF	TGTGCCTGGAGAGGACCGGGACAGGGACCATACGAGCAGTACTTC
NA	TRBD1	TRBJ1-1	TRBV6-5	CASSAGTVNTEAFF	TGTGCCAGCAGTGCCGGGACAGTAAACACTGAAGCTTTCTTT
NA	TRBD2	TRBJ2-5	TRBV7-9	CASSSAGGLGGEQYF	TGTGCCAGCAGCTCCGCGGGAGGGCTAGGGGGGGAGCAGTACTTC
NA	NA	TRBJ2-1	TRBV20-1	CSAHQGNEQFF	TGCAGTGCCCATCAGGGGAATGAGCAGTTCTTC
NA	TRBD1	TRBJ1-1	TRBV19	CASSVAGGGTEAFF	TGTGCCAGTAGTGTAGCAGGGGGTGGAACTGAAGCTTTCTTT
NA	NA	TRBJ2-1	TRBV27	CATYKLREQFF	TGTGCCACATATAAACTACGGGAGCAGTTCTTC
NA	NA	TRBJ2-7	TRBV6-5	CASSYSSGQSYEQYF	TGTGCCAGCAGTTACTCGAGCGGACAGTCCTACGAGCAGTACTTC
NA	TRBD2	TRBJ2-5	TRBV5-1	CASSLVSGGFQTQYF	TGCGCCAGCAGCTTGGTATCGGGAGGGTTCCAGACCCAGTACTTC
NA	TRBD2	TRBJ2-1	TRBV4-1	CASHSLSGKDEQFF	TGCGCCAGCCATTCGTTAAGCGGGAAGGATGAGCAGTTCTTC
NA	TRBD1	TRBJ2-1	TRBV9	CASSPPGTDSYNEQFF	TGTGCCAGCAGCCCCCCCGGGACAGACTCCTACAATGAGCAGTTCTTC
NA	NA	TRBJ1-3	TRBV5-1	CASSDPRPTGNTIYF	TGCGCCAGCAGCGACCCGAGGCCCACGGGAAACACCATATATTTT
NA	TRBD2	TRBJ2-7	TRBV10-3	CAISESGGKAYEQYF	TGTGCCATCAGTGAGTCCGGGGGGAAGGCCTACGAGCAGTACTTC
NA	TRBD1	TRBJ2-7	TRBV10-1	CASSVRDRIYEQYF	TGCGCCAGCAGTGTTAGGGACAGGATTTACGAGCAGTACTTC
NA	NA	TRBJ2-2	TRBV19	CASSIRGAAGELFF	TGTGCCAGTAGTATTCGGGGGGCCGCCGGGGAGCTGTTTTTT
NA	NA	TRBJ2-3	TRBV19	CASTRARLSTDTQYF	TGTGCCAGCACGCGTGCCCGACTGAGCACAGATACGCAGTATTTT
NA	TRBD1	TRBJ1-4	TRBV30	CAWNRDSNEKLFF	TGTGCCTGGAATCGGGACAGCAATGAAAAACTGTTTTTT
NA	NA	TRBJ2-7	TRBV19	CASSIDPWASDEQYF	TGTGCCAGTAGTATAGATCCTTGGGCCTCAGACGAGCAGTACTTC
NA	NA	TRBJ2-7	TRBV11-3	CASSKTSSLYEQYF	TGTGCCAGCAGCAAGACTAGTTCTCTTTACGAGCAGTACTTC
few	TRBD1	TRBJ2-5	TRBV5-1	CASNPGGRETQYF	TGCGCCAGCAACCCAGGGGGCCGGGAGACCCAGTACTTC
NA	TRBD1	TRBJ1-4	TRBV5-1	CASKVTGGNEKLFF	TGCGCCAGCAAAGTGACAGGGGGGAATGAAAAACTGTTTTTT
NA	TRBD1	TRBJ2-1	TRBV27	CASSLRDRVFNEQFF	TGTGCCAGCAGTTTAAGGGACAGGGTTTTCAATGAGCAGTTCTTC
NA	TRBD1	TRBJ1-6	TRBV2	CASRGTGIFSPLHF	TGTGCCAGCAGGGGGACAGGGATTTTTTCACCCCTCCACTTT